The text below deals with one T cell receptor beta chain. This sample was taken from a study of OX40 agonist ivuxolimab in advanced cancers. The assay was immunoSEQ multiplex PCR, and TCRdb's table has in-frame clones only and misses some. The sample lists about 33,000 clones; approximately 89% were seen once. Trimming took 2 bases from V and 1 from J, leaving 8 bases between them. This CDR3 has 15 amino acids. Germline V lookup: CDR1 SEHNR, CDR2 FQNEAQ (reference sequence). The sample was CD4+ or CD8+ T cells sorted from blood, taken in a trial of the OX40 agonist ivuxolimab. The chain links TRBV7-9 to TRBJ2-2, with D possibly TRBD1 on 6 matching bases. The clonotype originates from an adult with an advanced solid tumor such as melanoma, head and neck, liver or kidney cancer. This CDR3 is CASSLRGGNTGELFF. The CDR3 DNA sequence: TGTGCCAGCAGCTTAAGAGGGGGGAACACCGGGGAGCTGTTTTTT.